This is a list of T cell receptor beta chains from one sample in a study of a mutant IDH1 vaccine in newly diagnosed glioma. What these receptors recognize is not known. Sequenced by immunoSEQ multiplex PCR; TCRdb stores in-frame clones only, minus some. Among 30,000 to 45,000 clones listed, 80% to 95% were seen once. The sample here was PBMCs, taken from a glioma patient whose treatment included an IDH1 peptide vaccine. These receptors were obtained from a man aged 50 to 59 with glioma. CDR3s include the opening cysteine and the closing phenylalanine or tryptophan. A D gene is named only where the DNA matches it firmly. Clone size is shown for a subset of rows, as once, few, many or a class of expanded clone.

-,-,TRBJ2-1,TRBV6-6,CASSYSRGNEQFF,TGTGCCAGCAGTTACTCGCGGGGAAATGAGCAGTTCTTC
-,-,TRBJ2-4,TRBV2,CASSPWGSQYF,TGTGCCAGCAGCCCCTGGGGCAGCCAGTACTTC
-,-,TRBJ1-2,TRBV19,CASRWDTGTYGYTF,TGTGCCAGTAGATGGGACACCGGCACCTATGGCTACACCTTC
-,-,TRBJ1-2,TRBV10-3,CAISESETEYGYTF,TGTGCCATCAGTGAGTCGGAGACGGAGTATGGCTACACCTTC
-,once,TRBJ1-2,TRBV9,CASRSAGGYTF,TGTGCCAGCAGGTCAGCGGGTGGCTACACCTTC
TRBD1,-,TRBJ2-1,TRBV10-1,CASSEGTGVSKFF,TGCGCCAGCAGTGAGGGGACAGGGGTTTCCAAGTTCTTC
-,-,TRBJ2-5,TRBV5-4,CASSRGFQETQYF,TGTGCCAGCAGCCGGGGTTTCCAAGAGACCCAGTACTTC
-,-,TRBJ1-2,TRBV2,CASSESHYGYTF,TGTGCCAGCAGTGAAAGTCACTATGGCTACACCTTC
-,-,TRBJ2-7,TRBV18,CASSQSRDSYEQYF,TGTGCCAGCTCACAAAGCAGGGACTCCTACGAGCAGTACTTC
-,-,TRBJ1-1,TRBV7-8,CASSLALRLVAFF,TGTGCCAGCAGCTTAGCGCTCCGTTTGGTAGCTTTCTTT
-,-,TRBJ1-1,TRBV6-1,CASSEFVGGWTEAFF,TGTGCCAGCAGTGAATTTGTGGGAGGATGGACTGAAGCTTTCTTT
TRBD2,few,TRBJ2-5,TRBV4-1,CASSPWTSAHQETQYF,TGCGCCAGCAGCCCCTGGACTAGCGCACACCAAGAGACCCAGTACTTC
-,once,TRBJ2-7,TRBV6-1,CASSERGQSGEQYF,TGTGCCAGCAGTGAACGTGGACAATCGGGCGAGCAGTACTTC
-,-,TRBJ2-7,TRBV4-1,CASSQDGGLGEQYF,TGCGCCAGCAGCCAAGACGGGGGCCTAGGCGAGCAGTACTTC
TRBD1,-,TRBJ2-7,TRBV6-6,CASSYSRTGQDEQYF,TGTGCCAGCAGTTACTCACGGACAGGGCAGGACGAGCAGTACTTC
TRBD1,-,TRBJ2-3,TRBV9,CASSASFGQVVPDTQYF,TGTGCCAGCAGCGCCTCCTTCGGACAGGTTGTACCAGATACGCAGTATTTT
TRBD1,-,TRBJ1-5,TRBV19,CATTQGGLAQPQHF,TGTGCCACCACGCAGGGGGGTCTGGCTCAGCCCCAGCATTTT
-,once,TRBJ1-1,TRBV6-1,CASSSRRGGTEAFF,TGTGCCAGCAGCTCCCGACGAGGCGGCACTGAAGCTTTCTTT
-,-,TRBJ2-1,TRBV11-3,CASSSVWNEQFF,TGTGCCAGCAGCTCCGTCTGGAATGAGCAGTTCTTC
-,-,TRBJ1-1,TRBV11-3,CASSFGGRNTEAFF,TGTGCCAGCAGCTTCGGGGGGAGAAACACTGAAGCTTTCTTT
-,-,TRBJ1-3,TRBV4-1,CASSNRDSGNTIYF,TGCGCCAGCAGCAACAGGGACTCTGGAAACACCATATATTTT
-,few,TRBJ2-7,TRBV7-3,CASSLKRGAQYEQYF,TGTGCCAGCAGCTTAAAACGCGGGGCTCAGTACGAGCAGTACTTC
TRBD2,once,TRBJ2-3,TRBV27,CASSSWTSGVTDTQYF,TGTGCCAGCAGTTCCTGGACTAGCGGGGTCACAGATACGCAGTATTTT
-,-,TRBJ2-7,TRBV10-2,CASSDRDTYPPYEQYF,TGCGCCAGCAGTGATAGGGACACCTATCCCCCCTACGAGCAGTACTTC
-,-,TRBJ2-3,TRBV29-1,CSVDGGDHATDTQYF,TGCAGCGTTGATGGTGGGGACCACGCTACAGATACGCAGTATTTT
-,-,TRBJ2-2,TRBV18,CASSPPGLRNTGELFF,TGTGCCAGCTCACCTCCTGGACTCAGGAACACCGGGGAGCTGTTTTTT
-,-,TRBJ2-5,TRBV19,CASAKRTSGEGMETQYF,TGTGCCAGTGCCAAACGTACCTCAGGGGAAGGTATGGAGACCCAGTACTTC
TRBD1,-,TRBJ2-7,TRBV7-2,CASSLAGGQAYYEQYF,TGTGCCAGCAGCTTAGCTGGGGGACAGGCCTACTACGAGCAGTACTTC
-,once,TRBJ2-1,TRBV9,CASSVGMGTAYNEQFF,TGTGCCAGCAGCGTAGGTATGGGGACCGCTTACAATGAGCAGTTCTTC
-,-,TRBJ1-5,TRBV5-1,CASSLGEGYNQPQHF,TGCGCCAGCAGCTTAGGCGAGGGGTACAATCAGCCCCAGCATTTT
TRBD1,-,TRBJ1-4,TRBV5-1,CASRTGTNEKLFF,TGCGCCAGCAGGACAGGGACTAATGAAAAACTGTTTTTT
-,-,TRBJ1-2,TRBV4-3,CASSHRVHYGYTF,TGCGCCAGCAGCCACCGGGTTCACTATGGCTACACCTTC